This T cell receptor (beta chain) is from a study of shared clonotypes between healthy human individuals (dated by TCRdb to 2018 to 2020). Study-wide context: The cohort comprised a couple of women and a few men aged 18 to 49 years. To increase sequencing depth and limit assay-specific biases, different laboratories used diverse techniques to prepare libraries and sequence TCR repertoires. Leukapheresis yielded between about 0.8 and 9.5 billion PBMCs per donor. Blood TCR repertoires of five healthy adults were deeply sequenced to estimate repertoire size and the extent of clonotype sharing between individuals. For each donor, CD4 naive and CD4 memory were each given three plates, CD8 naive was given two plates, and CD8 memory was given one plate. What the study reported, not specific to this receptor: Even with the large sequencing depth, rarefaction of the sorted-subset datasets indicated that sequencing was incomplete. Naive subsets generally had larger estimated clonotype richness than memory subsets did. Sampling was restricted to blood, and TCR repertoires in tissue are likely to differ from TCR repertoires in blood. When a handful of donors were compared, the shared fraction of clonotypes was approximately 5% for naive CD4, approximately 3.5% for naive CD8, 2.3% for memory CD4, and approximately 0.4% for memory CD8. Pairwise subsampling led to the expectation that sequencing depth would affect the degree of clonotype sharing among donors. Compared with non-shared clonotypes, the clonotypes found in all four sorted-subset donors had higher generation probabilities. Because the study included only a small number of donors, the genetic and exposure-history diversity represented was limited.

The donors were healthy, HIV-negative adults with no recently reported acute infections or vaccinations. Only Caucasian adults living in Nashville, Tennessee, USA were represented among the donors. CD4+ T cells were enriched by magnetic negative selection, after which naive cells were positively selected on CD45RA and the negative fraction was taken as the memory subset. After blood collection by leukapheresis, PBMCs were isolated using Ficoll-Histopaque density gradient centrifugation and then cryopreserved in the vapor phase of liquid nitrogen. Purity and quantity of every magnetically sorted T cell population were checked by analytical flow cytometry. From each sorted fraction, genomic DNA was isolated and quantified by UV absorbance on a Nanodrop 2000c. TCR CDR3 regions were amplified from genomic DNA by multiplex PCR using the deep immunoSEQ assay. Genomic DNA extracted from each cell subset was distributed evenly over all wells of several immunoSEQ 96-well plates, and each plate served as one replicate. For sorted subsets, roughly 200 ng of genomic DNA, equivalent to some 30,000 T cell genomes, went into each replicate PCR. Purified libraries were measured with a Qubit 3.0 fluorometer, size-checked on a Bioanalyzer 2100, and measured again with the KAPA Library Quantification kit. Every immunoSEQ 96-well plate was sequenced on a separate single-read 150-cycle Illumina NextSeq 550 flow cell. In the paper's pipeline: Because only junctional sequences without quality scores were contained in the immunoSEQ output, filtering matching that applied to full-length reads could not be performed. Sequences were annotated with PyIR, a Python wrapper for IgBLAST v1.9, and V/J genes and CDR3 were assigned using IMGT germline references. Any read was removed if the V/J assignment was weak (E-value above 1e-6), the CDR3 was missing, or the read contained stop codons, out-of-frame junctions, or ambiguous translated residues. V3J clonotypes were defined by identical inferred V gene, J gene, and CDR3 amino acid sequence. The percentage overlap between two repertoires was calculated by dividing the number of shared unique clonotypes by the size of the smaller repertoire. RTK rarefaction, the Chao1 estimator, and Recon v2.1 estimates of unobserved clonotypes were used to assess repertoire richness. OLGA was used to compute generation probabilities for all TCRbeta clonotypes that the gDNA method yielded from a handful of donors. The source is immuneACCESS, and TCRdb retained only in-frame sequences with V and J called. Part of the clones is not carried over; for the studies checked, unresolved V genes explain less than half of this, and the remainder is unexplained. The V and J calls and the clone size are those of that table, but D and trimming were determined from the DNA. The table for this sample lists roughly 2.5 million clones; 85% to 95% of them were counted only once. The ten largest clones add up to about 0.13% of the sample.

About this clone itself: No antigen is known for it. No base quality information exists; no much larger clone differs at one position.

This sequence was found in a man between 18 and 35 years old in good health. Input material: naive CD4+ T cells sorted from blood. The cell subset or site label for this specimen denotes: CD45RA+ positively selected.

DNA sequence: TGTGCCAGCAGCTTAGATGCGGGGGATCAGCCCCAGCATTTT. It specifies CASSLDAGDQPQHF. The rearranged segments are TRBV7-9 and TRBJ1-5; perhaps TRBD1 is the D gene, with 5 bases matching. The germline ends are 9 bases apart after V is trimmed by 1 base and J by 5 bases. The CDR3 measures 14 amino acids from cysteine to phenylalanine. Only the CDR3 region is kept as DNA, spanning 42 bases read in frame from base 1. The germline V gene (reference sequence) gives CDR1 as SEHNR and CDR2 as FQNEAQ.